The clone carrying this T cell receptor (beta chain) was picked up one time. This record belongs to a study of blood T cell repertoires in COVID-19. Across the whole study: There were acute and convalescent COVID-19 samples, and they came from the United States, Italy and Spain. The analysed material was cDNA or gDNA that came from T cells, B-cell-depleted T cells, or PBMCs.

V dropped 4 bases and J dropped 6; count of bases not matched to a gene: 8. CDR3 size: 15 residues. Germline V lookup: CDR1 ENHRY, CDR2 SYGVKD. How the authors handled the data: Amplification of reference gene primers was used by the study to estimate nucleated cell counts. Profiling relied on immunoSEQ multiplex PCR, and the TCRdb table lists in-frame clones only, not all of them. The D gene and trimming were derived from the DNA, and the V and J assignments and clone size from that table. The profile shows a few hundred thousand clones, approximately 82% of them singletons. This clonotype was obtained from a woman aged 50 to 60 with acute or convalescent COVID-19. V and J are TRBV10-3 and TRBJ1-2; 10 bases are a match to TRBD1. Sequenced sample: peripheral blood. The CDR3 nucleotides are TGTGCCATCAGTGGAGGGGACAGGGGTAATAATGGCTACACCTTC. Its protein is CAISGGDRGNNGYTF.